These T cell receptor beta chains were read from a single sample in a study of blood T cell repertoires in COVID-19. Only in-frame clones appear in the TCRdb table, and some are missing; sequencing was by immunoSEQ multiplex PCR. The repertoire has some 200,000 clones, around 90% of them found once; the top ten carry around 8.9%. The sequenced sample was PBMCs or T cells enriched from blood (not recorded which). All receptors derive from a woman aged 18 to 35 who had recovered from COVID-19. Both conserved end residues are part of each CDR3. The D gene is left open where the match is weak. Some rows have no size entry. The others give once, few or many, or a class for an expanded clone.

d_call,v_call,clone_size,j_call,cdr3_nt,cdr3_aa
TRBD1,TRBV9,NA,TRBJ1-2,TGTGCCAGCAGAGCCGACAGGGACCCAGGCTATGGCTACACCTTC,CASRADRDPGYGYTF
TRBD2,TRBV12-3/TRBV12-4,NA,TRBJ2-3,TGTGCCACCCTAGCGGGGGGGCAGGATACGCAGTATTTT,CATLAGGQDTQYF
NA,TRBV30,NA,TRBJ1-5,TGTGCCTGGAGTGTACAAACAGACCAGCCCCAGCATTTT,CAWSVQTDQPQHF
NA,TRBV12-5,NA,TRBJ1-2,TGTGCTAGTGGTTTGGTTAGTGGAGGCTATGGCTACACCTTC,CASGLVSGGYGYTF
NA,TRBV19,NA,TRBJ1-1,TGTGCCAGTAGTACTAGGGGAGGGAACACTGAAGCTTTCTTT,CASSTRGGNTEAFF
NA,TRBV20-1,NA,TRBJ2-1,TGCAGTGCCAAATCGCCGGGTGAGCAGTTCTTC,CSAKSPGEQFF
TRBD2,TRBV25-1,NA,TRBJ2-2,TGTGCCAGCAGTGGGACTAGACCCACCGGGGAGCTGTTTTTT,CASSGTRPTGELFF
NA,TRBV5-5,once,TRBJ1-2,TGTGCCAGCAGCCCTTTTGGGGACTTTCGTGGTGGCTATGGCTACACCTTC,CASSPFGDFRGGYGYTF
TRBD1,TRBV11-2,NA,TRBJ1-2,TGTGCCAGCAGCCGGCTTTATGTGGAGGGGGCCTATGGCTACACCTTC,CASSRLYVEGAYGYTF
NA,TRBV29-1,NA,TRBJ2-7,TGCAGCGCACGAACAGTGGCCCCCTACGAGCAGTACTTC,CSARTVAPYEQYF
NA,TRBV9,NA,TRBJ1-3,TGTGCCAGCAGCGTAGATTCGGGGAAAGGAAACACCATATATTTT,CASSVDSGKGNTIYF
TRBD1,TRBV28,NA,TRBJ1-1,TGTGCCAGCAGCCGTCAGGACAGGGCGGGGACTGAAGCTTTCTTT,CASSRQDRAGTEAFF
TRBD1,TRBV6-1,NA,TRBJ1-3,TGTGCCAGCAGTGATACCTCGACAGGGGGAAACACCATATATTTT,CASSDTSTGGNTIYF
NA,TRBV5-4,NA,TRBJ1-1,TGTGCCAGCAGCTTGGAACCCACCTCAGGGAACACTGAAGCTTTCTTT,CASSLEPTSGNTEAFF
TRBD1,TRBV6-5,few,TRBJ1-6,TGTGCCAGCAGGGGGACAGCCAAAGTTAATTCACCCCTCCACTTT,CASRGTAKVNSPLHF
TRBD1,TRBV30,NA,TRBJ1-1,TGTGCCGGTCTGGGGACAGGGGGGAAAGCTTTCTTT,CAGLGTGGKAFF
NA,TRBV19,NA,TRBJ1-1,TGTGCCAGTACACTTGGGGGGGGAAAGCCTGAAGCTTTCTTT,CASTLGGGKPEAFF
TRBD1,TRBV6-1,NA,TRBJ1-1,TGTGCCAGCAGTGATCCAGGGGGGATGAACACTGAAGCTTTCTTT,CASSDPGGMNTEAFF
NA,TRBV6-5,NA,TRBJ2-1,TGTGCCAGCAGACAGGTCCATGAGCAGTTCTTC,CASRQVHEQFF
TRBD2,TRBV6-2/TRBV6-3,NA,TRBJ2-1,TGTGCCAGCAGTCACCAACTTCTAGCGGGGGGCCCTTCCTACAATGAGCAGTTCTTC,CASSHQLLAGGPSYNEQFF
NA,TRBV10-3,NA,TRBJ2-1,TGTGCCATCAGTGGTTCAGGGGAGAATGAGCAGTTCTTC,CAISGSGENEQFF
TRBD1,TRBV7-2,NA,TRBJ1-1,TGTGCCAGCAGCATCCCGGACAGGGACGCTTTCTTT,CASSIPDRDAFF
TRBD1,TRBV4-1,NA,TRBJ1-2,TGCGCCAGCAGCCAAGCGACCAGGGGGCGCTCTATCCATGGCTACACCTTC,CASSQATRGRSIHGYTF
TRBD2,TRBV11-1,NA,TRBJ2-1,TGTGCCAGCAGCTTAGCGCACGGGGGGAATAATGAGCAGTTCTTC,CASSLAHGGNNEQFF
TRBD1,TRBV7-7,NA,TRBJ2-1,TGTGCCAGCAGCTCCGGGACAGGGGGCTATAATGAGCAGTTCTTC,CASSSGTGGYNEQFF
TRBD2,TRBV9,once,TRBJ2-1,TGTGCCAGCAGCCCTCCGGGGGGACTCCTCTACAATGAGCAGTTCTTC,CASSPPGGLLYNEQFF
NA,TRBV7-8,once,TRBJ1-6,TGTGCCAGCAGCTCTCAGGTGTTGGATTCACCCCTCCACTTT,CASSSQVLDSPLHF
TRBD1,TRBV2,NA,TRBJ1-3,TGTGCCAGCCGCAACTCACGACAGGGCACTGGAAACACCATATATTTT,CASRNSRQGTGNTIYF
TRBD1,TRBV24-1,NA,TRBJ2-1,TGTGCCACCAGTGACCCGGGGACAGGGGCTGGAAATGAGCAGTTCTTC,CATSDPGTGAGNEQFF
NA,TRBV4-1,NA,TRBJ2-3,TGCGCCAGCAGCCAGGGAGGGGGTCCAGATACGCAGTATTTT,CASSQGGGPDTQYF
NA,TRBV7-9,NA,TRBJ1-3,TGTGCCAGCAGCTTGATCGGTGTGTACGGAAACACCATATATTTT,CASSLIGVYGNTIYF